A single sample gave rise to the 3 T cell receptor beta chains below, sequenced in a study of blood T cells in healthy people across ages. Sample-barcoded 5' priming and a J-beta primer mix drove a second PCR of 7 to 11 cycles. TCRdb re-analysed the 5' RACE reads in MiXCR, keeping a single row per CDR3 protein. Among 730,000 or so distinct CDR3 sequences, roughly 47% were seen once, and the ten largest hold roughly 19%. The sequencing input was blood. These receptors were collected from a woman aged 55-70 years in good health.

The J gene is TRBJ1-1, the V gene TRBV29-1, with TRBD1 as a possible D gene (6 bases). V was clipped by 7 bases and J by 6 bases, with 21 bases between them. The CDR3 has 14 residues. Germline V gene data show CDR1 as SQVTM and CDR2 as ANQGSEA. The CDR3 sequence: CSALALTGSPEAFF. DNA of the CDR3: TGCAGCGCCCTCGCCCTAACAGGGAGCCCTGAAGCTTTCTTT.

This clonotype has a single count. The genes are TRBV20-1 and TRBJ2-5, with D possibly being TRBD2 (7 bases). The germline V gene has CDR1 DFQATT and CDR2 SNEGSKA (reference sequence). The CDR3 is 15 amino acids. V shed 0 bases and J shed 11 bases, with 22 bases lying between them. The CDR3 here is CSARDWGGHLAEQYF. CDR3 nucleotide sequence: TGCAGTGCTAGAGATTGGGGGGGACACTTAGCAGAGCAGTACTTC.

This clonotype was recorded only once. The CDR3 nucleotides are TGTGCCAGCGTTTCAGCGCCCAGCTCCTACAATGAGCAGTTCTTC. This gives the protein CASVSAPSSYNEQFF. The V gene is TRBV7-2, the J gene TRBJ2-1; D remains unclear. Trimming left V 8 bases short and J 0 bases short, with 14 bases between. The CDR3 extends over 15 amino acids. Germline lookup yields CDR1 SGHTA and CDR2 FQGNSA.